Each of the 24 T cell receptor beta chains below was sequenced from the same sample in a study of OX40 agonist ivuxolimab in advanced cancers. Profiling relied on immunoSEQ multiplex PCR, and the TCRdb table lists in-frame clones only, not all of them. The sample lists around 21,000 clones; over 65% were seen once. The source material was CD4+ or CD8+ T cells sorted from blood, sampled in a trial of the OX40 agonist ivuxolimab. The receptors stem from an adult with an advanced solid tumor such as melanoma, head and neck, liver or kidney cancer.

The CDR3 loop reads CASSQLSTAGTYEQYF. The CDR3 region has the DNA TGCGCCAGCAGCCAGTTATCGACAGCAGGGACCTACGAGCAGTACTTC. This chain uses TRBV4-1 with TRBJ2-7, with D tentatively TRBD1 (5 bases). The V end lost 3 bases, the J end lost 2 bases, and 17 bases lay between the germline ends. CDR1 is MGHRA and CDR2 is YSYEKL in the germline V gene. The CDR3 consists of 16 residues.

By sample share, this clone is medium-sized. The J gene is TRBJ2-7, the V gene TRBV6-1, with 10 nucleotides matching TRBD2. This CDR3 has 13 amino acids. Germline V lookup: CDR1 MNHNS, CDR2 SASEGT. The V segment lost 5 bases and the J segment 6 bases; nucleotides outside the gene matches: 4. The CDR3: CASSWGLAFEQYF. CDR3 bases: TGTGCCAGCAGTTGGGGACTAGCGTTCGAGCAGTACTTC.

This clone has more than one count but fewer than ten. CDR3 in DNA: TGCGCCAGCAGCCCCTGGCTCATGGGACAGGGCTATAATTCACCCCTCCACTTT. Protein: CASSPWLMGQGYNSPLHF. The V gene is TRBV4-1, the J gene TRBJ1-6; 9 bases match TRBD1. V lost 4 bases, J lost 3 bases, and 10 bases stayed unmatched. The CDR3 has 18 residues. The germline CDR1 and CDR2 sequences are MGHRA and YSYEKL.

The genes are TRBV7-6 and TRBJ2-2; 12 bases are a match to TRBD2. J gave up 7 bases and V 2 bases, and 8 bases lay outside the gene matches. Germline V lookup: CDR1 SGHVS, CDR2 FNYEAQ. There are 17 residues in the CDR3. CDR3 in amino acids: CASSLRSSGGAYGELFF. The CDR3 DNA reads TGTGCCAGCAGCTTACGATCTAGCGGGGGGGCCTACGGGGAGCTGTTTTTT.

The CDR3 nucleotides read TGTGCCAGCAGCTCCTCATCGGGAGGAGGTGTCGAGCAGTACTTC. Translation gives CASSSSSGGGVEQYF. This sequence joins TRBV7-8 and TRBJ2-7; TRBD2 agrees at 7 bases. CDR1 is SGHVS, CDR2 FQNEAQ, per germline. This CDR3 region has 15 residues. The junction had 12 bases not matched to a gene; V was cut back by 4 bases and J by 6 bases.

V gene TRBV9 combines with J gene TRBJ2-1; D is perhaps TRBD1 (5 bases). CDR1 SGDLS and CDR2 YYNGEE come from the germline V gene. Trimming cost V 0 bases and J 7 bases, with 11 bases left between them. The CDR3 consists of 14 residues. CDR3 bases: TGTGCCAGCAGCGTAGAGGTGACAGATAATGAGCAGTTCTTC. It encodes CASSVEVTDNEQFF.

V gene TRBV5-6 combines with J gene TRBJ2-7, with D hard to call. With 1 base removed from V and 0 bases from J, the gap between germline ends came to 8 bases. The CDR3 loop spans 14 amino acids. Germline CDR1 reads SGHDT; CDR2 reads YYEEEE. The CDR3 reads CASSLTTSSYEQYF. The CDR3 bases are TGTGCCAGCAGCTTGACAACGAGCTCCTACGAGCAGTACTTC.

By frequency in the sample, this clone is large. The chain is built from TRBV7-9 and TRBJ1-6; no clear D gene. Between the trimmed V and J ends, which lost 4 bases and 10 bases, there was a span of 23 bases. The CDR3 has 17 amino acids. Per germline, CDR1 SEHNR and CDR2 FQNEAQ (reference sequence). The CDR3 protein is CASSSHDRAGIHSPLHF. The DNA of the CDR3 is TGTGCCAGCAGCTCCCACGATCGGGCCGGCATTCACTCACCCCTCCACTTT.

In DNA form, the CDR3 reads TGTGCCAGTAGTATGATTGTCACAGATACGCAGTATTTT. Protein product: CASSMIVTDTQYF. The rearrangement links TRBV19 to TRBJ2-3; D is unresolved. CDR1 and CDR2 from the germline V gene are LNHDA and SQIVND (reference sequence). Trimming shortened V by 3 bases and J by 2 bases, and 6 bases separated the two germline ends. The CDR3 has 13 amino acids.

This clone came up once. CDR3 DNA: TGTGCCAGCGAGCGGGGGGGCCTCCCCTACAATGAGCAGTTCTTC. Translation: CASERGGLPYNEQFF. The V call is TRBV9, the J call TRBJ2-1; 10 nucleotides match TRBD2. Per germline, CDR1 SGDLS and CDR2 YYNGEE. The CDR3 runs 15 residues. V shed 7 bases and J 2 bases; nucleotides not matched to a gene: 6.

The rearrangement uses TRBV10-3 and TRBJ2-5, with TRBD1 identical over 9 bases. Germline loops: CDR1 ENHRY, CDR2 SYGVKD. The length of the CDR3 is 16 residues. The ends lost 4 bases at V and 5 bases at J; junction bases unmatched: 11. CDR3 nucleotide sequence: TGTGCCATCAGTGGAGCAGGACAGGGGCCGGGTGAGACCCAGTACTTC. Translated: CAISGAGQGPGETQYF.

The chain couples TRBV7-9 to TRBJ2-7, with D perhaps matching TRBD2 (7 bases). The CDR3 is 15 residues long. Trimming shortened V by 3 bases and J by 0 bases, and 12 bases separated the two germline ends. In germline, CDR1 is SEHNR, CDR2 FQNEAQ (reference sequence). The CDR3 protein is CASSFPRGASYEQYF. The CDR3 DNA follows: TGTGCCAGCAGCTTCCCACGGGGGGCCTCCTACGAGCAGTACTTC.

The gene calls are TRBV5-5 and TRBJ2-3; tentatively, D is TRBD2 (6 bases). The CDR3 spans 14 residues. Germline assignment: CDR1 SGHKS and CDR2 YYEKEE (reference sequence). Trimming pared 4 bases from V and 3 bases from J, leaving 12 bases between. CDR3 nucleotides: TGTGCCAGCAGCGGCCGACTAGGGACAGATACGCAGTATTTT. Translation: CASSGRLGTDTQYF. The full variable domain, its missing parts supplied by reference TRBV5-5 and TRBJ2-3, is DAGVTQSPTHLIKTRGQQVTLRCSPISGHKSVSWYQQVLGQGPQFIFQYYEKEERGRGNFPDRFSARQFPNYSSELNVNALLLGDSALYLCASSGRLGTDTQYFGPGTRLTVL.

The J gene is TRBJ2-7, the V gene TRBV13, with 10 bases identical to TRBD1. CDR1 and CDR2 from the germline V gene are PRHDT and FYEKMQ (reference sequence). The CDR3 contains 15 residues. V trimming: 4 bases; J trimming: 6 bases; junction bases outside the gene matches: 9. The CDR3 region has the DNA TGTGCCAGCAGCTCGCGGGGGACAGGGGTCTCCGAGCAGTACTTC. Translated: CASSSRGTGVSEQYF.

This clone was counted a single time. This chain connects TRBV7-9 to TRBJ2-1; D is unclear. The CDR3 consists of 14 residues. V was clipped by 1 base and J by 6 bases, with 10 bases between them. The germline V gene encodes CDR1 SEHNR and CDR2 FQNEAQ (reference sequence). In DNA form, the CDR3 reads TGTGCCAGCAGCTTAGGGGGAATTCTCAATGAGCAGTTCTTC. Its translation: CASSLGGILNEQFF.

This chain uses TRBV11-3 with TRBJ2-5; 7 bases align to TRBD2. J lost 6 bases, V lost 5 bases, and 9 bases had no gene match. The CDR3 contains 14 residues. From germline, CDR1 is SGHNT and CDR2 YENEEA. CDR3 sequence: CASSPRTSPKTQYF. The CDR3 region has the DNA TGTGCCAGCAGCCCCAGGACTAGTCCCAAGACCCAGTACTTC. Full variable domain (rest looked up from reference TRBV11-3 and TRBJ2-5): EAGVVQSPRYKIIEKKQPVAFWCNPISGHNTLYWYLQNLGQGPELLIRYENEEAVDDSQLPKDRFSAERLKGVDSTLKIQPAELGDSAVYLCASSPRTSPKTQYFGPGTRLLVL.

The chain uses TRBV27 and TRBJ1-3; tentative D call: TRBD1 (5 bases). V was cut by 0 bases and J by 4 bases, with 13 bases left in between. The germline V gene has CDR1 MNHEY and CDR2 SMNVEV (reference sequence). This CDR3 comprises 16 residues. The DNA of the CDR3 is TGTGCCAGCAGTTTATCGGCAGGGCGTTACGGAAACACCATATATTTT. Encoded protein: CASSLSAGRYGNTIYF.

Only a few counts were recorded for this clone. This sequence joins TRBV27 and TRBJ2-7, with D possibly being TRBD1 (5 bases). There are 14 residues in the CDR3. The germline V gene has CDR1 MNHEY and CDR2 SMNVEV (reference sequence). The V end was cut by 6 bases, the J end by 0 bases, with 12 bases between. The CDR3 region has the DNA TGTGCCAGCAGCCCTGACAGTAACTCCTACGAGCAGTACTTC. Its translation is CASSPDSNSYEQYF.

This clone was seen only a few times. V and J are TRBV5-5 and TRBJ1-2, with 9 bases lining up with TRBD1. Trimming cost V 4 bases and J 8 bases; bases outside gene matches: 12. This CDR3 spans 15 amino acids. The germline CDR1 and CDR2 sequences are SGHKS and YYEKEE (reference sequence). The CDR3 spells CASSPRFGTGNGYTF. CDR3 in DNA: TGTGCCAGCAGCCCGCGGTTTGGGACAGGGAACGGCTACACCTTC.

The chain recombines TRBV5-6 with TRBJ2-7; D gene ambiguous. In germline, CDR1 is SGHDT, CDR2 YYEEEE. The CDR3 length is 13 residues. Trimming took 1 base from V and 2 from J, leaving 7 bases between them. The chain's CDR3 is CASSLRGAYEQYF. The CDR3 bases are TGTGCCAGCAGCTTGCGTGGAGCCTACGAGCAGTACTTC.

The genes are TRBV27 and TRBJ2-2; maybe TRBD2 (7 bases). The CDR3 consists of 15 residues. Germline assignment: CDR1 MNHEY and CDR2 SMNVEV (reference sequence). Between the trimmed V and J ends, which lost 3 bases and 7 bases, there was a span of 15 bases. The CDR3 is CASSFRQAGVGELFF. The CDR3 DNA follows: TGTGCCAGCAGTTTCCGACAGGCGGGGGTCGGGGAGCTGTTTTTT.

This chain joins TRBV19 and TRBJ1-5; a weak D match, TRBD1 (6 bases). Trimming took 3 bases from V and 1 from J, leaving 10 bases between them. Germline-derived CDR1 and CDR2 are LNHDA and SQIVND (reference sequence). This CDR3 is 15 amino acids long. CDR3 nucleotide sequence: TGTGCCAGTAGTATTTCGCAGGGGAGCAATCAGCCCCAGCATTTT. It is translated as CASSISQGSNQPQHF.

The genes are TRBV9 and TRBJ1-1; the D is unclear. CDR1 is SGDLS and CDR2 is YYNGEE in the germline V gene. Trimming left V 1 base short and J 5 bases short, with 12 bases between. CDR3 length: 14 residues. CDR3: CASSVIQAPTEAFF. The CDR3 nucleotides are TGTGCCAGCAGCGTAATTCAGGCCCCTACTGAAGCTTTCTTT.

In this sample, this clone turned up a few times. The chain uses TRBV13 and TRBJ1-6; 9 bases map to TRBD1. There are 14 residues in the CDR3. Germline V gives CDR1 PRHDT, CDR2 FYEKMQ (reference sequence). V lost 2 bases and J lost 10; bases outside the gene matches: 3. Here the CDR3 reads CASSLTGGRSPLHF. Written as DNA, the CDR3 is TGTGCCAGCAGCTTAACAGGGGGCCGGTCACCCCTCCACTTT.